A selection of T cell receptor beta chains follows, all from one sample in a study of T cell responses to AZD1222 COVID-19 vaccine. Method: immunoSEQ multiplex PCR; TCRdb's copy keeps in-frame clones and lacks some. This table has about 83,000 clones, 85% to 95% appearing once. The specimen comprised peripheral blood, sampled on day 0 of MenACWY control vaccination. Every receptor here comes from an adult in good health. Each CDR3 is given with its conserved first and last residue. D genes are given only for firm matches. A row's size may be missing; if present it is once, few, many or a size class.

- TRBJ1-1 TRBV5-1 - TGCGCCAGCAGCCCTGCTGGCGCGGTGGGCACTGAAGCTTTCTTT CASSPAGAVGTEAFF
once TRBJ2-1 TRBV7-8 - TGTGCCAGCAGCTCAGCCCCCGATGACGAGCAGTTCTTC CASSSAPDDEQFF
- TRBJ2-2 TRBV21-1 - TGTGCCAGCAGCCCAGGGGGAAGCGCGGAGGGGCCCGGGGAGCTGTTTTTT CASSPGGSAEGPGELFF
- TRBJ1-1 TRBV28 - TGTGCCAGCAGTGGGGCGGTCAGGGGAGCTTTCTTT CASSGAVRGAFF
- TRBJ1-2 TRBV28 TRBD1 TGTGCCACCATGGACAGGCCTTTCAATGGCTACACCTTC CATMDRPFNGYTF
- TRBJ2-5 TRBV5-8 - TGTGCCAGCAGCTTGGGCGTCCAAGAGACCCAGTACTTC CASSLGVQETQYF
few TRBJ2-6 TRBV7-2 - TGTGCCAGCAGCTTAGGGGCCAGGGGAGGCTCCCCTCGGGCCAACGTCCTGACTTTC CASSLGARGGSPRANVLTF
- TRBJ2-3 TRBV27 TRBD2 TGTGCCAGCAGTGCCCCACTAGCGGGAGTCAACGATACGCAGTATTTT CASSAPLAGVNDTQYF
- TRBJ1-1 TRBV3-1/TRBV3-2 - TGTGCCAGCAGCCAAGATACGGGGGCTTGGACTGAAGCTTTCTTT CASSQDTGAWTEAFF
once TRBJ2-4 TRBV19 TRBD2 TGTGCCAGTAGTATCAGCGGGAGTCCCGGGGACATTCAGTACTTC CASSISGSPGDIQYF
- TRBJ1-1 TRBV6-4 TRBD1 TGTGCCAGCAGCCCGGACAGGGTAGGCACTGAAGCTTTCTTT CASSPDRVGTEAFF
once TRBJ2-1 TRBV19 TRBD2 TGTGCCAGTACTCTAGCGGGAGATCGCAATGAGCAGTTCTTC CASTLAGDRNEQFF
- TRBJ1-5 TRBV2 TRBD1 TGTGCCAGCAGTCCAGACAGGGGCGGGCAGCCCCAGCATTTT CASSPDRGGQPQHF
- TRBJ2-7 TRBV4-1 TRBD1 TGCGCCAGCAGCCAAGGTTCGGGACAGACCTACGAGCAGTACTTC CASSQGSGQTYEQYF
- TRBJ1-5 TRBV18 - TGTGCCAGCTCACCAGGGTCCGGGACCCCGGGGTATTTT CASSPGSGTPGYF
- TRBJ2-7 TRBV10-2 TRBD2 TGCGCCAGCAGAGTAGCGGGAGCTGGGGAGCAGTACTTC CASRVAGAGEQYF
- TRBJ2-5 TRBV28 - TGTGCCAGCAGGGAGGTGACCCAGTACTTC CASREVTQYF
- TRBJ2-1 TRBV7-2 - TGTGCCAGCAGCCCGGACCCGCCCCCTAATGAGCAGTTCTTC CASSPDPPPNEQFF
once TRBJ2-7 TRBV18 - TGTGCCAGCTCACCTCAATCCGCCCTCTCCTACGAGCAGTACTTC CASSPQSALSYEQYF
- TRBJ2-1 TRBV29-1 - TGCAGCGTTGAAGAATGGAGGGGAGGAAACAATGAGCAGTTCTTC CSVEEWRGGNNEQFF
once TRBJ2-3 TRBV27 - TGTGCCAGCAGCACCGGGACACGTAGCACAGATACGCAGTATTTT CASSTGTRSTDTQYF
- TRBJ1-2 TRBV10-2 - TGCGCCAGCAGTGTGAGTCCCAAGAGTTATGGCTACACCTTC CASSVSPKSYGYTF
- TRBJ2-5 TRBV25-1 - TGTGCCAGCAGTGAATCCGGATGGGACCAAGAGACCCAGTACTTC CASSESGWDQETQYF
- TRBJ1-1 TRBV5-1 - TGCGCCAGCAGCTTGGGGGTCGGGGACGGTGAAGCTTTCTTT CASSLGVGDGEAFF
- TRBJ2-1 TRBV7-9 TRBD2 TGTGCCAGCAGTCCGCAAGCGGGAGGGTCCTACAATGAGCAGTTCTTC CASSPQAGGSYNEQFF
- TRBJ1-4 TRBV25-1 - TGTGCCAGCAGTGAAATTCAGGGAGGGACTAATGAAAAACTGTTTTTT CASSEIQGGTNEKLFF
once TRBJ2-7 TRBV5-1 TRBD2 TGCGCCAGCAGCCCGACTAGCGGGACCCCCTACGAGCAGTACTTC CASSPTSGTPYEQYF
- TRBJ1-1 TRBV6-5 - TGTGCCAGCAGTTACAGGCAGGGAGGAACTGAAGCTTTCTTT CASSYRQGGTEAFF
- TRBJ2-2 TRBV30 - TGTGCCTGGAGTACTCCTCCTCGACTCGACACCGGGGAGCTGTTTTTT CAWSTPPRLDTGELFF
- TRBJ1-3 TRBV6-5 TRBD1 TGTGCCAGCAGTCCCACAGGGGCCGGAAACACCATATATTTT CASSPTGAGNTIYF
- TRBJ2-7 TRBV5-1 TRBD1 TGCGCCAGCAGCTTGGCACAGGGGGCATACGAGCAGTACTTC CASSLAQGAYEQYF
few TRBJ1-4 TRBV11-2 - TGTGCCAGCAGAAGACAGGCCGCCCGAAATGAAAAACTGTTTTTT CASRRQAARNEKLFF
- TRBJ2-1 TRBV27 - TGTGCCAGCAGTCTCCGGGTGGGGATGCAGTTCTTC CASSLRVGMQFF
- TRBJ2-7 TRBV19 TRBD1 TGTGCCAGTAGTATGGATCGGGACAGATCCTACGAGCAGTACTTC CASSMDRDRSYEQYF
once TRBJ2-5 TRBV6-5 TRBD1 TGTGCCAGCAGTTACCTAACAGGGGGACAAGAGACCCAGTACTTC CASSYLTGGQETQYF
- TRBJ2-7 TRBV20-1 - TGCAGTGCTAGCCCAGACTACGAGCAGTACTTC CSASPDYEQYF
- TRBJ1-5 TRBV19 TRBD1 TGTGCCAGTAGTCCCCAGGACAGGGGCCCCCTTCAGCCCCAGCATTTT CASSPQDRGPLQPQHF
- TRBJ2-1 TRBV9 TRBD2 TGTGCCAGCACCACTCCAGCTAGCGGGAGATGGTTCTTC CASTTPASGRWFF
- TRBJ1-5 TRBV3-1/TRBV3-2 - TGTGCCAGCAGCCAGCCCAGGGGAATCCACAATCAGCCCCAGCATTTT CASSQPRGIHNQPQHF
- TRBJ1-3 TRBV6-5 - TGTGCCAGCACCGAAGAGCCTGTGGTCTACACCATATATTTT CASTEEPVVYTIYF
- TRBJ1-4 TRBV25-1 - TGTGCCAGCAGTATTAGAGGTGAAAAACTGTTTTTT CASSIRGEKLFF
few TRBJ1-5 TRBV4-1 TRBD1 TGCGCCAGCAGCCAAGAGAGGGCAGGGGGTACGCCCCAGCATTTT CASSQERAGGTPQHF
- TRBJ2-6 TRBV5-1 - TGCGCCAGCAGTAGCGGTAGGGCTGGGGCCAACGTCCTGACTTTC CASSSGRAGANVLTF
- TRBJ1-1 TRBV5-1 - TGCGCCAGCAGCTTGGTGGGCAAGGGGACAACGGACACTGAAGCTTTCTTT CASSLVGKGTTDTEAFF
- TRBJ1-3 TRBV5-1 - TGCGCCAGCACCAGGGACCCGGGGACTGGAAACACCATATATTTT CASTRDPGTGNTIYF
- TRBJ1-4 TRBV5-1 TRBD1 TGCGCCAGCAGCTTGGTGACAGGGGGCTTGAATGAAAAACTGTTTTTT CASSLVTGGLNEKLFF
once TRBJ2-7 TRBV11-2 - TGTGCCAGCAGTCTAGACAGCTCCTACGAGCAGTACTTC CASSLDSSYEQYF
- TRBJ2-2 TRBV29-1 - TGCAGCGTTACTGTCGGACAGTCGAACACCGGGGAGCTGTTTTTT CSVTVGQSNTGELFF
- TRBJ1-1 TRBV3-1/TRBV3-2 - TGTGCCAGCAGCCCTCTTCGCGGCCGGGGAAACACTGAAGCTTTCTTT CASSPLRGRGNTEAFF
- TRBJ2-1 TRBV7-7 TRBD1 TGTGCTAGCAGCCGGGACAGGGGGGTGAGTGAGCAGTTCTTC CASSRDRGVSEQFF
- TRBJ2-3 TRBV5-1 - TGCGCCAGCTCCGCATGGAGGGAGAGCACAGATACGCAGTATTTT CASSAWRESTDTQYF
- TRBJ1-6 TRBV5-6 - TGTGCCAGCAGCTCACTACAGGGACTGGGTTCACCCCTCCACTTT CASSSLQGLGSPLHF
- TRBJ1-4 TRBV5-1 TRBD1 TGCGCCAGCAGCTGGGGGGACAGGGGGAGATATACAACTAATGAAAAACTGTTTTTT CASSWGDRGRYTTNEKLFF
- TRBJ1-1 TRBV2 - TGTGCCAGCAGATCAGCCCCGTCCATGAACACTGAAGCTTTCTTT CASRSAPSMNTEAFF
once TRBJ1-6 TRBV27 - TGTGCCAGCAGTTTCTCCACGGGTAAAGCCTATAATTCACCCCTCCACTTT CASSFSTGKAYNSPLHF